Listed here is a single T cell receptor beta chain. This clone was observed a few times. What antigen it recognizes has not been identified. Qualities for individual bases were not recorded, and no much larger clone is one base off. The record originates from a study of blood T cell repertoires in COVID-19 (dated by TCRdb to the early 2020s). For the study in its entirety: Samples covering the acute and convalescent phases of COVID-19 were provided by collaborators in the United States, Italy and Spain. The material from the prospective study consisted of cDNA or gDNA derived from T cells, B-cell-depleted T cells, or PBMCs. Subjects who had been exposed to COVID-19, were actively infected with it, or had recovered from it provided the deeply sampled blood TCRbeta repertoires that made up the dataset. The repertoires were released in a freely available public database intended as a resource for research on the immune response to SARS-CoV-2. Samples came from the ongoing ImmuneRACE study (first 160 participants) plus 1,254 subjects from 6 global collaborators. Sample metadata almost always included a de-identified subject ID, COVID-19 status, age in years and sex. HLA class I and class II types, where available, came from metadata supplied by the sample provider rather than from assay-based typing.

Enrolling through a virtual design, the prospective study's participants ranged in age from roughly 18 to 90 years and lived across 20 to 30 United States geographic areas. In the prospective study, cohorts were assigned on the basis of participant-reported clinical history obtained from a screening survey and a study questionnaire. ImmuneRACE Cohort 3 recovered participants were defined by two consecutive negative NP/OP PCR tests, healthcare professional clearance, or symptom resolution. Each participant in the prospective study had whole blood, serum and a nasopharyngeal or oropharyngeal swab collected by mobile phlebotomists. Over a roughly 2-month period, participants in the prospective study had the option of providing additional blood draws and questionnaires. Before DNA extraction, prospective study blood samples were shipped either frozen or at room temperature. The immunoSEQ Assay, a bias-controlled multiplex PCR, was used to amplify TCRbeta CDR3 regions from genomic DNA. On the authors' methods: The number of nucleated cells in each sample was estimated by amplification of reference gene primers within the assay. Sequence reads were collapsed and filtered to measure the absolute abundance of every unique TCRbeta CDR3 rearrangement. For each sample, productive Simpson clonality was calculated as the square root of Simpson's diversity index across productive rearrangements. TCRdb's version of the immuneACCESS table is confined to in-frame rearrangements and falls short of the full clone set. An unresolved V gene accounts for under half of the shortfall where checked; the remainder is of unknown origin. V and J calls and clone size follow that table, whereas D and trimming were derived from the DNA. This sample lists 360,000 or so clones; roughly 90% were detected once. About 1.8% of the sample is taken by the ten largest.

The investigation overall reported the following: How much clinical and demographic metadata was included differed by source and by participant, and the metadata was provided uncurated.

From its cysteine to its phenylalanine, the CDR3 spans 14 amino acids. The only DNA kept is the CDR3, 42 bases in frame from the first base. CDR1 SNHLY and CDR2 FYNNEI are derived from the germline V gene. The germline V end is reduced by 5 bases and the J end by 6 bases; junction bases left unmatched: 7. The sequence joins TRBV2 to TRBJ1-5, and 7 junction bases match TRBD1. This TCR was sampled from a woman in her thirties who had recovered from COVID-19. Sample: PBMCs or T cells enriched from blood (not recorded which). The CDR3 has the sequence CASSSEDRVQPQHF. In nucleotides, the sequence is TGTGCCAGCAGTTCCGAAGACAGGGTTCAGCCCCAGCATTTT.